A selection of T cell receptor beta chains follows, all from one sample in a study of blood T cell repertoires in COVID-19. TCRdb's copy holds only in-frame clones and misses some; the assay was immunoSEQ multiplex PCR. The repertoire holds 450,000 or so clones, with approximately 90% as singletons. Material for sequencing was peripheral blood. The receptors stem from a woman aged 40-49 years with COVID-19, enrolled during active disease. Both conserved end residues are trimmed from each CDR3. The order of the fields is V gene, clone size, J gene, CDR3 length, CDR3 protein. Some rows have no size entry. The others give once, few or many, or a class for an expanded clone.

>TRBV18|-|TRBJ1-5|12
ASSNGQSNQPQH
>TRBV20-1|-|TRBJ1-6|12
SASWRGPGSPLH
>TRBV7-9|-|TRBJ1-2|12
ASSRGGADYGYT
>TRBV5-4|-|TRBJ2-1|12
ASSPDRANNEQF
>TRBV5-4|-|TRBJ1-1|12
ASSARQGGTEAF
>TRBV7-3|-|TRBJ2-1|13
ASSLAGGSVDEQF
>TRBV11-2|-|TRBJ1-5|13
ASSWTGQGAQPQH
>TRBV12-3/TRBV12-4|-|TRBJ1-1|11
ASSPEWNTEAF
>TRBV23-1|many|TRBJ2-7|15
ASSHYLNMRADIEQY
>TRBV28|-|TRBJ2-3|13
ASSLAGSSTDTQY
>TRBV18|-|TRBJ2-7|11
ASSPGTSNEQY
>TRBV28|-|TRBJ2-7|12
ASSLDRVLREQY
>TRBV19|-|TRBJ2-6|14
ASSTAGGAGANVLT
>TRBV27|-|TRBJ1-6|13
ASSQGSSYNSPLH
>TRBV6-2/TRBV6-3|-|TRBJ2-7|13
ASSRGLAPIYEQY
>TRBV4-3|-|TRBJ2-1|15
ASSQDLGAGGPNEQF
>TRBV5-6|-|TRBJ1-2|12
ASILGRGNYGYT
>TRBV28|-|TRBJ1-5|14
ASSLLGRIGNQPQH
>TRBV6-2/TRBV6-3|many|TRBJ1-1|11
ASSYAGHTEAF
>TRBV4-3|-|TRBJ1-2|15
ASSQEGTGLANYGYT
>TRBV11-1|-|TRBJ2-5|11
ASSRTSLETQY
>TRBV7-2|-|TRBJ1-2|13
ASSPRLGRANGYT
>TRBV4-1|few|TRBJ1-4|16
ASSQVLVGVVTNEKLF
>TRBV6-5|-|TRBJ2-3|9
ASSYMSSQY
>TRBV5-6|-|TRBJ2-7|13
ASSLGGTGVYEQY
>TRBV7-9|-|TRBJ1-2|14
ASSPMAGGFSYGYT
>TRBV14|-|TRBJ2-3|11
ASSPREADTQY
>TRBV5-1|-|TRBJ1-1|12
ASSLEAGVTEAF